The present T cell receptor (beta chain) was sequenced within a study of blood T cell repertoires in COVID-19. The wider study: The origin of the acute and convalescent COVID-19 samples was the United States, Italy and Spain. The analysed material was cDNA or gDNA that came from T cells, B-cell-depleted T cells, or PBMCs.

The CDR3 sequence is 14 residues long. J was trimmed by 4 bases and V by 5 bases; bases with no gene match: 7. CDR1 is MNHEY and CDR2 is SMNVEV in the germline V gene (reference sequence). In the study's own analysis: For nucleated cells, counts were estimated from reference gene primer amplification. Sequencing was performed with immunoSEQ multiplex PCR; in TCRdb, only in-frame clones are kept and a portion is missing. The DNA gave D and trimming, while V, J and clone size come from that table. Seen here are some 490,000 clones, 70% to 90% observed once, and the top ten hold 3% to 4%. Source material: peripheral blood. J is TRBJ1-1 and V is TRBV27; 7 bases align to TRBD1. This TCR was sampled from a human donor in a cohort sampled during active COVID-19. CDR3 nucleotide sequence: TGTGCCAGCAGTGGCGACAGGGTGCGCACTGAAGCTTTCTTT. Amino acid sequence: CASSGDRVRTEAFF.